Listed below are T cell receptor beta chains from one sample, sequenced in a study of cytomegalovirus exposure and HLA in healthy donors. Measured with immunoSEQ multiplex PCR; TCRdb has only the in-frame clones, and not every one. The table has about 160,000 clones, 77% seen once. Sequencing was done on a sample of PBMCs. Receptors were obtained from a young man in good health and CMV-seropositive. Both conserved end residues are part of each CDR3. Size tells how often a clone was seen (once, few, many) or the class of an expanded clone, and some rows leave it out.

V: TRBV19; J: TRBJ1-2; size: .; CDR3: CASSISPRGNYGYTF
V: TRBV6-5; J: TRBJ2-3; size: once; CDR3: CASRQGSSTDTQYF
V: TRBV2; J: TRBJ2-7; size: .; CDR3: CASTPQNEQYF
V: TRBV15; J: TRBJ2-3; size: .; CDR3: CATSISTDTQYF
V: TRBV20-1; J: TRBJ2-1; size: .; CDR3: CSAIPVVEQFF
V: TRBV28; J: TRBJ1-5; size: few; CDR3: CASRTGTNQPQHF
V: TRBV18; J: TRBJ2-5; size: .; CDR3: CASDRVGETQYF
V: TRBV27; J: TRBJ1-4; size: once; CDR3: CASRRQGNGEKLFF
V: TRBV5-1; J: TRBJ2-3; size: .; CDR3: CASSLALTGSGTDTQYF
V: TRBV30; J: TRBJ2-2; size: .; CDR3: CAWTSTRDSVTSYRTGELFF